This paragraph reports one T cell receptor (beta chain). Several immunoSEQ plates received, in even portions, the genomic DNA of each subset. Replicate PCRs for sorted subsets used around 200 ng DNA; this equaled 25,000 to 30,000 T cell genomes. Some clones are missing from TCRdb's copy, which holds only in-frame ones; the method was immunoSEQ multiplex PCR. The sample holds about 2 million clones, roughly 94% seen once. Germline V CDR1 and CDR2: SGHDT, YYEEEE. The CDR3 totals 15 residues. Germline trimming cut 0 bases from V and 3 bases from J; bases unmatched to any gene: 5. The source of the sample is a study of shared clonotypes between healthy human individuals.

This clonotype was sampled from a man aged 18 to 29 in good health. The sample was naive CD4+ T cells sorted from blood. The subset is: CD45RA+ positively selected. This rearrangement joins TRBV5-6 to TRBJ1-2, with TRBD1 identical over 7 bases. CDR3 loop: CASSLAAGGDYGYTF. In DNA, the CDR3 is TGTGCCAGCAGCTTGGCGGCAGGGGGTGACTATGGCTACACCTTC.